Sequencing of this T cell receptor beta chain was carried out in a study of blood T cell repertoires in COVID-19. Study summary: Donors in the United States, Italy and Spain gave samples during acute or convalescent COVID-19.

CDR1 and CDR2 (germline): SGHKS, YYEKEE (reference sequence). V lost 4 bases, J lost 4 bases, and 8 bases lay in between. The CDR3 runs to 13 residues. Libraries were prepared by immunoSEQ multiplex PCR; TCRdb keeps only in-frame clonotypes and omits some of them. Of about 28,000 clones listed, 89% are singletons. There are a few counts of this clone. The source of this sequence is a human donor in a cohort sampled during active COVID-19. V gene TRBV5-5 combines with J gene TRBJ1-4; possibly TRBD1 for D (6 bases). Input material: peripheral blood. CDR3 residues: CASSPDSNEKLFF. Here the CDR3 DNA reads TGTGCCAGCAGCCCGGACAGTAATGAAAAACTGTTTTTT.